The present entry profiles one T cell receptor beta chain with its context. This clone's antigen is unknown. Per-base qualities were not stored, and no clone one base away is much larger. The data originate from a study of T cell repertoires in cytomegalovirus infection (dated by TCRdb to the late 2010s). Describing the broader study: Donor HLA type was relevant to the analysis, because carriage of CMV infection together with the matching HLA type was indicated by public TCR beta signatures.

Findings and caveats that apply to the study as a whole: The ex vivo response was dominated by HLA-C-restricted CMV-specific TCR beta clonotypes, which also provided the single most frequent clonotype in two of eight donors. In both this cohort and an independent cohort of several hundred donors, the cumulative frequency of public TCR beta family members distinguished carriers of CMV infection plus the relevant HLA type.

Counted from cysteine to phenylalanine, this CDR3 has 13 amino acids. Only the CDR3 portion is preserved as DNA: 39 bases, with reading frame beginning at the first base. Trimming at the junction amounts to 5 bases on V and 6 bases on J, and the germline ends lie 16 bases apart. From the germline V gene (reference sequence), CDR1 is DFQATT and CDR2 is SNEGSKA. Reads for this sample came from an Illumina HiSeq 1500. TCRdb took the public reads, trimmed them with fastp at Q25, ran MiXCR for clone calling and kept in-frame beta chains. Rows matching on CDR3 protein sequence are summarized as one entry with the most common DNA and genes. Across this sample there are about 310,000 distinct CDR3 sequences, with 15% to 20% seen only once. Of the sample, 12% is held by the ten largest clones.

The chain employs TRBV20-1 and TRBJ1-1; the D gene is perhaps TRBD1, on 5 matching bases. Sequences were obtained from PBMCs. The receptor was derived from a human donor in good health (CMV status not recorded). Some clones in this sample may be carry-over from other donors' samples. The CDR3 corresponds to CSAPRTGDSEAFF. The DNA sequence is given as TGCAGTGCTCCGAGGACGGGGGACTCTGAAGCTTTCTTT.